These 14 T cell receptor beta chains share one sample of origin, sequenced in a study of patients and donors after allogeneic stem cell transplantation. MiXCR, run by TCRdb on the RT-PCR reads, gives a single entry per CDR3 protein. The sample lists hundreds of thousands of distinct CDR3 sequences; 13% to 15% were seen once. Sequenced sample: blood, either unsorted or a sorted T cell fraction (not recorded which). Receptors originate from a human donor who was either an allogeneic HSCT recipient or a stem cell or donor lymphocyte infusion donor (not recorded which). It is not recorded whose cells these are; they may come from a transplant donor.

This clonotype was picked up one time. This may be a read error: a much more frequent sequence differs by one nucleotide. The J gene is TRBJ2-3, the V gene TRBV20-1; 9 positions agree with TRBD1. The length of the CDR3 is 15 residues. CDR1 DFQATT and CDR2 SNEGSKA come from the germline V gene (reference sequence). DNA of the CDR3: TGCTGTGCTAGGGGGGGACAGGGAAGCACAGATACGCAGTATTTT. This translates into CCARGGQGSTDTQYF.

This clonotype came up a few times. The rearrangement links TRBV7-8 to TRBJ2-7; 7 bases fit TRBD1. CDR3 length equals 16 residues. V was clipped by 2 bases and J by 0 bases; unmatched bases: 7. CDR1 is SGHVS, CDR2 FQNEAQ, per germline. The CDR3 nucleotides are TGTGCCAGCAGCTTACTCTCCGCAGGGGGCTCCTACGAGCAGTACTTC. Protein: CASSLLSAGGSYEQYF.

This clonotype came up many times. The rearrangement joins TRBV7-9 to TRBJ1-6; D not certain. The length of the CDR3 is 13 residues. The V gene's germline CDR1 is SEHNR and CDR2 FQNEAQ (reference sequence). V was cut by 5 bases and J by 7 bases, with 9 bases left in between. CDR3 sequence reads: CASSPLGNSPLHF. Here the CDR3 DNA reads TGTGCCAGCAGCCCCCTCGGCAATTCACCCCTCCACTTT.

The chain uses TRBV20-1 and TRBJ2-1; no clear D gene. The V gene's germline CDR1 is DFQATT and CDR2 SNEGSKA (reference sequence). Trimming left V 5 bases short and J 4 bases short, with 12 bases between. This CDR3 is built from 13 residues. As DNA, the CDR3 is TGCAGTGCTTATGGGCCCTCGTACAATGAGCAGTTCTTC. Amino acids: CSAYGPSYNEQFF.

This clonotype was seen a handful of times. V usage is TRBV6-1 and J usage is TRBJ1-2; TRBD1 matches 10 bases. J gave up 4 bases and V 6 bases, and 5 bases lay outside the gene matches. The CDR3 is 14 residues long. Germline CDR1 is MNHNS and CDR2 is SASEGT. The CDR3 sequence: CASRDRGGSYGYTF. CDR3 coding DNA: TGTGCCAGCAGGGACAGGGGGGGCTCCTATGGCTACACCTTC.

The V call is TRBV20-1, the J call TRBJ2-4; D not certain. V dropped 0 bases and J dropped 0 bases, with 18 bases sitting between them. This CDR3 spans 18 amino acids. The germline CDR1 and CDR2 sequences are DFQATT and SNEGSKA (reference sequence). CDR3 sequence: CSARDGRLYPLAKNIQYF. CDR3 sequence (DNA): TGCAGTGCTAGAGACGGACGGCTATATCCCTTAGCCAAAAACATTCAGTACTTC.

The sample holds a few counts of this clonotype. The DNA for the CDR3 is TGCGCCAGCAGCTATAGGGACACTGAAGCTTTCTTT. Its translation is CASSYRDTEAFF. The genes are TRBV5-1 and TRBJ1-1; D gene ambiguous. Trimming took off 3 bases at V and 3 bases at J, with 6 bases between the two ends. This CDR3 contains 12 residues. The germline V gene encodes CDR1 SGHRS and CDR2 YFSETQ.

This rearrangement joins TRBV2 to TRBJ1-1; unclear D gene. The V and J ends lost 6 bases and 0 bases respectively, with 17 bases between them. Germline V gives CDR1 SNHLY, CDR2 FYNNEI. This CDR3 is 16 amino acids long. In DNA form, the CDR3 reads TGTGCCAGCAGGGAGGCGGAAAGGGTAATGAACACTGAAGCTTTCTTT. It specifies CASREAERVMNTEAFF.

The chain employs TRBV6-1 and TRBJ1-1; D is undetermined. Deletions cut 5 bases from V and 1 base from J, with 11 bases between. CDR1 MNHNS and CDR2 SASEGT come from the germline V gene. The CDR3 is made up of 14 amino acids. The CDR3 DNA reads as TGTGCCAGCAGTCACCGGACTCAGAACACTGAAGCTTTCTTT. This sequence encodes CASSHRTQNTEAFF.

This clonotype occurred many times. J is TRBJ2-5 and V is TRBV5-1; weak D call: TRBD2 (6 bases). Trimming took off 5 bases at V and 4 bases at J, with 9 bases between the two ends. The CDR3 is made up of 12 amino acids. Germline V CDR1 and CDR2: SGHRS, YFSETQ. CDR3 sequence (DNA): TGCGCCAGCAGTAGCGGTGCAGAGACCCAGTACTTC. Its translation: CASSSGAETQYF.

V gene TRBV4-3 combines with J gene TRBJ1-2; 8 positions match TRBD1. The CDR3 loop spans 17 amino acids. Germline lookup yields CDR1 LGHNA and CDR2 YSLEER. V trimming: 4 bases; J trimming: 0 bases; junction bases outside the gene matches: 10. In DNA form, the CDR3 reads TGCGCCAGCAGCCGAGGACAGGGTGGATTAGCTAACTATGGCTACACCTTC. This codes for CASSRGQGGLANYGYTF.

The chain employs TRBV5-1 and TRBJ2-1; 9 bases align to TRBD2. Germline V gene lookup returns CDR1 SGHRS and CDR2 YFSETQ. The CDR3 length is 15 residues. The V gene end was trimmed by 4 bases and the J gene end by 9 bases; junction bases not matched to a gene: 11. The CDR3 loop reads CASSAGLAAGGEQFF. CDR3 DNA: TGCGCCAGCAGCGCGGGACTAGCCGCGGGGGGTGAGCAGTTCTTC.

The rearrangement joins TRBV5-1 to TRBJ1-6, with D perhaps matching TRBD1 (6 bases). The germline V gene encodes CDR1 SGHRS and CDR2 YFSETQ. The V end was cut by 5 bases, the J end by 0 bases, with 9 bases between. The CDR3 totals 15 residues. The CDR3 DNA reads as TGCGCCAGCAGATCGGACAGCTCCTATAATTCACCCCTCCACTTT. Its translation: CASRSDSSYNSPLHF.

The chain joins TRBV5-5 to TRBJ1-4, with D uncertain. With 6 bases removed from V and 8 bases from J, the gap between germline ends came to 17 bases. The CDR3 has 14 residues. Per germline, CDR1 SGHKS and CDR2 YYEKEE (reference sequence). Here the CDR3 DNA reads TGTGCCAGCACCCGGGCCTCGGCGGGGGAAAAACTGTTTTTT. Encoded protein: CASTRASAGEKLFF.